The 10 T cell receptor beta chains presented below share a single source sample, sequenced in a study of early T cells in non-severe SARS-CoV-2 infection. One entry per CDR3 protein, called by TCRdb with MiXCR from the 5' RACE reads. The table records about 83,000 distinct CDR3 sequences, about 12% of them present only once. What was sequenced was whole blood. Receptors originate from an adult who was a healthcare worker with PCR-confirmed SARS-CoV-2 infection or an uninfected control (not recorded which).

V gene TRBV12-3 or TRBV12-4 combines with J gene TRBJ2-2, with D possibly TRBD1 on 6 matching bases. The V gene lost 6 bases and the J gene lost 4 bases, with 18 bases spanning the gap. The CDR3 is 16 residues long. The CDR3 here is CASSPSGTSTTGELFF. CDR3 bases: TGTGCCAGCAGCCCTTCCGGGACATCGACCACCGGGGAGCTGTTTTTT.

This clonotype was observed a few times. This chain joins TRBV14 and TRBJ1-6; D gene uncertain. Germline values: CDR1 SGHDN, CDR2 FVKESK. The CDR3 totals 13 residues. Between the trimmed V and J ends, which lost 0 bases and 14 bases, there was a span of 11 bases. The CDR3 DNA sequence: TGTGCCAGCAGCCAAGACCTAGACGGTACCCTCCACTTT. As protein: CASSQDLDGTLHF.

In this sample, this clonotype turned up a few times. The CDR3, as DNA: TGTGCCAGCAGTTTAAGGGACACCTACACTGAAGCTTTCTTT. It yields the protein CASSLRDTYTEAFF. The chain has TRBV27 and TRBJ1-1; D perhaps matches TRBD1 (6 bases). V lost 2 bases and J lost 3, with 10 bases in between. The CDR3 extends over 14 amino acids. The germline gives CDR1 MNHEY, CDR2 SMNVEV (reference sequence).

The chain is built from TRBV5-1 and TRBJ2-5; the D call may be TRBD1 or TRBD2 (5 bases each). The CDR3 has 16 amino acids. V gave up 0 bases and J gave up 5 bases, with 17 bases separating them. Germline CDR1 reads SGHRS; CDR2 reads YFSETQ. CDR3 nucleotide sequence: TGCGCCAGCAGCTTGGAAGCTGGGGGAAACGAGGAGACCCAGTACTTC. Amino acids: CASSLEAGGNEETQYF.

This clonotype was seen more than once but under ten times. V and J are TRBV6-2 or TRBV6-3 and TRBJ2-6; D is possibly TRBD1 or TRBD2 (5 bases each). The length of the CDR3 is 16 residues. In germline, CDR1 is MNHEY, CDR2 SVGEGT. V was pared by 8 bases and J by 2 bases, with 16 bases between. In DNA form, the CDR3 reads TGTGCCAGCCTACAACTAGGGGATGCTGGGGCCAACGTCCTGACTTTC. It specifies CASLQLGDAGANVLTF.

In DNA, the CDR3 is TGTGCCAGCAGAAAGAGACAGGGGGCTTCCCAGCCCCAGCATTTT. Translation gives CASRKRQGASQPQHF. This chain joins TRBV2 and TRBJ1-5; 10 bases line up with TRBD1. There are 15 residues in the CDR3. After removal of 6 bases from V and 7 bases from J, the junction contained 9 bases not matched to a gene. Germline values: CDR1 SNHLY, CDR2 FYNNEI.

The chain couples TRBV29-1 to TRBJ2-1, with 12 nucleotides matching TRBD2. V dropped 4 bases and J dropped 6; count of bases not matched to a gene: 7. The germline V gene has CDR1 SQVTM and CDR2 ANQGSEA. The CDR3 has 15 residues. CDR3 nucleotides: TGCAGCGTTGTTCGAACTAGCGGGAGGATCAATGAGCAGTTCTTC. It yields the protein CSVVRTSGRINEQFF.

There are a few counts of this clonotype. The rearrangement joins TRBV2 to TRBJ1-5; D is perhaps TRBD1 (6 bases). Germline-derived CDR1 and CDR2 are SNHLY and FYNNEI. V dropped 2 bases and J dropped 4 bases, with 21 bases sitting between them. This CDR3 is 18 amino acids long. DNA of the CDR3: TGTGCCAGCAGTGAAAGGGTACCTGACAGGTTGGGGAATCAGCCCCAGCATTTT. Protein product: CASSERVPDRLGNQPQHF. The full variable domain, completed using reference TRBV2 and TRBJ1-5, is EPEVTQTPSHQVTQMGQEVILRCVPISNHLYFYWYRQILGQKVEFLVSFYNNEISEKSEIFDDQFSVERPDGSNFTLKIRSTKLEDSAMYFCASSERVPDRLGNQPQHFGDGTRLSIL.

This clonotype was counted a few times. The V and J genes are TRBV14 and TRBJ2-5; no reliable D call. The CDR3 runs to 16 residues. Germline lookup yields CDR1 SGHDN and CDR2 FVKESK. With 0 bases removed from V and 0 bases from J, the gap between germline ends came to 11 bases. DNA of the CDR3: TGTGCCAGCAGCCAAGACCACTCAGCGTACCAAGAGACCCAGTACTTC. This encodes CASSQDHSAYQETQYF.

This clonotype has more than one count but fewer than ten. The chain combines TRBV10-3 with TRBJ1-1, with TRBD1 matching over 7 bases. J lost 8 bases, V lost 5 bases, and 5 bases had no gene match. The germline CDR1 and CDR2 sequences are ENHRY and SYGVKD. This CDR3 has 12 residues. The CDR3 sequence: CAISRQGREAFF. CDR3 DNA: TGTGCCATCAGTCGACAGGGAAGAGAAGCTTTCTTT.